Here is one T cell receptor (beta chain) with its context. A COVID-19 case had been met by exposed participants during the 2 weeks before study entry. Here immunoSEQ multiplex PCR was the method, and the copy in TCRdb shows in-frame clones only, minus some. This sample yields 350,000 to 500,000 clones, of which roughly 88% are seen a single time; approximately 1.5% belongs to the top ten. The sample comes from a study of blood T cell repertoires in COVID-19. Study summary: PBMCs, B-cell-depleted T cells, or T cells provided the cDNA or gDNA that made up the material.

V gave up 4 bases and J gave up 3 bases; unmatched junction bases: 10. Germline CDR1 is SGHNT and CDR2 is YYREEE (reference sequence). This CDR3 has 16 amino acids. The material sequenced was PBMCs or T cells enriched from blood (not recorded which). This chain links TRBV5-4 with TRBJ1-5, with TRBD1 matching 7 bases. The clonotype originates from a woman aged 18-29 years who had been exposed to COVID-19. CDR3 DNA sequence: TGTGCCAGCAGCCTTGGAGGGGGCACGAACAATCAGCCCCAGCATTTT. Translation gives CASSLGGGTNNQPQHF.